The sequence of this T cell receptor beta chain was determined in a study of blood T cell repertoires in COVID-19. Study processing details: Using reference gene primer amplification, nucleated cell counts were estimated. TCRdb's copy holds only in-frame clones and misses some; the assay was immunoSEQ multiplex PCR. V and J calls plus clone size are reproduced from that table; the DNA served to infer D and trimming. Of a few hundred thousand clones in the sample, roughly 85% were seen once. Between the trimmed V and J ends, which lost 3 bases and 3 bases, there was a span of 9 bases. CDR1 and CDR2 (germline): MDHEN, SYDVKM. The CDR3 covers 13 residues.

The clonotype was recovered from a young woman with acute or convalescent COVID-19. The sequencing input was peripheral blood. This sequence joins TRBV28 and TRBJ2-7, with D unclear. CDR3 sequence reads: CASSLGRNYEQYF. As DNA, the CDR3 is TGTGCCAGCAGTTTGGGCAGAAACTACGAGCAGTACTTC.